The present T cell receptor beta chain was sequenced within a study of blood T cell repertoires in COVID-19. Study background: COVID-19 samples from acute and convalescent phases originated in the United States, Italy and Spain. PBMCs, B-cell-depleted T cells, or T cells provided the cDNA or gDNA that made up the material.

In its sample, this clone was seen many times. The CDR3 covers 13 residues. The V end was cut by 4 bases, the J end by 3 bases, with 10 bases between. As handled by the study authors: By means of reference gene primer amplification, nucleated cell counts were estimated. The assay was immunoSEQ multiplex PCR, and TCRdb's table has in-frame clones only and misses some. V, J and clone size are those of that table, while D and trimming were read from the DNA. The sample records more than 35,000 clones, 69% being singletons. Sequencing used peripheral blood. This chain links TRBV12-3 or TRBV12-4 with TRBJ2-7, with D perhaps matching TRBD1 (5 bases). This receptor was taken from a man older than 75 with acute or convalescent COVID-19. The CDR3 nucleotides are TGTGCCAGCAGTTGGGGCAGAGGCTACGAGCAGTACTTC. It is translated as CASSWGRGYEQYF.